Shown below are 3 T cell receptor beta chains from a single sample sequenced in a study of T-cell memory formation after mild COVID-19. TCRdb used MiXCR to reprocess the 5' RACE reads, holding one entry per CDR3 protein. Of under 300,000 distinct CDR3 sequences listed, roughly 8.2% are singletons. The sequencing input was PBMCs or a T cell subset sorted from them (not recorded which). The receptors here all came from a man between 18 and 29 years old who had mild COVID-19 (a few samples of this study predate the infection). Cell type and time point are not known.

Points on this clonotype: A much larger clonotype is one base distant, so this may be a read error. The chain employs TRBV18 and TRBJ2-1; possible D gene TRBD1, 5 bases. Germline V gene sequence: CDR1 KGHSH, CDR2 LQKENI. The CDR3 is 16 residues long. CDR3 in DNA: TGTTCCAGCTCACCAATGGACATTCAGAATGGCAATGAGCAGTTCTTC. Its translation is CSSSPMDIQNGNEQFF.

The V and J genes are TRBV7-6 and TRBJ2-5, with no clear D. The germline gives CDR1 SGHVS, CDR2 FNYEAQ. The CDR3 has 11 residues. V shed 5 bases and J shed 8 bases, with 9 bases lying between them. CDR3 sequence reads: CASSGRYTQYF. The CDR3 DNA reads TGTGCCAGCAGCGGAAGGTATACCCAGTACTTC. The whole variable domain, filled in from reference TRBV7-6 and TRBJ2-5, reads GAGVSQSPRYKVTKRGQDVALRCDPISGHVSLYWYRQALGQGPEFLTYFNYEAQQDKSGLPNDRFSAERPEGSISTLTIQRTEQRDSAMYRCASSGRYTQYFGPGTRLLVL.

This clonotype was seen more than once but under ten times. The CDR3: CASSLPRGSGANVLTF. CDR3 bases: TGTGCCAGCAGCTTACCCCGGGGCTCTGGGGCCAACGTCCTGACTTTC. V is TRBV7-9 and J is TRBJ2-6, with D tentatively TRBD2 (5 bases). V lost 2 bases and J lost 0, with 8 bases in between. Germline V CDR1 and CDR2: SEHNR, FQNEAQ (reference sequence). CDR3 length equals 16 residues.